The rows below give T cell receptor beta chains drawn from one sample of a study of blood T cells in healthy people across ages. MiXCR was run by TCRdb on the 5' RACE reads, yielding one entry per CDR3 protein. This sample has roughly 800,000 distinct CDR3 sequences; around a quarter occur once, and the top ten carry 9.4%. These data were also reused for a study on T cells of mothers and their children.

The sample was blood. Receptors originate from a boy between 5 and 17 years old in good health. Each CDR3 is given with its conserved first and last residue. Fields, in order: J gene, V gene, clone size, D gene, CDR3 DNA, CDR3 protein. A D gene is named only where the DNA matches it firmly. Rows give clone size only sometimes, using once, few, many, or a class for an expanded clone.

TRBJ2-3,TRBV4-2,-,TRBD2,TGTGCCAGCAGCCAAGTAACTAGCGGGCCTAGCACAGATACGCAGTATTTT,CASSQVTSGPSTDTQYF
TRBJ2-7,TRBV7-9,few,TRBD1,TGTGCCAGCAGCTTAGAGACAGGGCTCTCCTACGAGCAGTACTTC,CASSLETGLSYEQYF
TRBJ2-4,TRBV2,-,TRBD1,TGTACCAGCAGCACAGGGGAACTAGCCAAAAACATTCAGTACTTC,CTSSTGELAKNIQYF
TRBJ2-3,TRBV4-2,-,-,TGTGCCAGCAGCCCCAAGACAGGAGTAAGCACAGATACGCAGTATTTT,CASSPKTGVSTDTQYF
TRBJ2-7,TRBV27,few,-,TGTGCCAGCAGTTTATCTCCGGGGACCCTGGACGAGCAGTACTTC,CASSLSPGTLDEQYF
TRBJ2-3,TRBV28,few,TRBD1,TGTGCCAGCACCGGGACAGCTACAGATACGCAGTATTTT,CASTGTATDTQYF
TRBJ2-3,TRBV29-1,few,-,TGCAGCGTTCTCCGGTCCGGGAGTAGTGGAGATACGCAGTATTTT,CSVLRSGSSGDTQYF
TRBJ1-6,TRBV28,-,-,TGTGCCAGCAGCCCCGGACGTTCACCCCTCCACTTT,CASSPGRSPLHF
TRBJ1-2,TRBV7-9,few,-,TGTGCCAGCAGCTCCAACCCGGGACATGGAAGCTACACCTTC,CASSSNPGHGSYTF
TRBJ2-1,TRBV7-8,few,-,TGTGCCAGCAGCTTAGCGTGGGTAGCTAGAGATGAGCAGTTCTTC,CASSLAWVARDEQFF
TRBJ1-4,TRBV27,few,-,TGTGCCAGCAGTTTAAGGGGGATTCCTGAAAAACTGTTTTTT,CASSLRGIPEKLFF
TRBJ2-5,TRBV5-4,-,-,TGTGCCAGCAGACAAAGGGGCGGGATAGAGACCCAGTACTTC,CASRQRGGIETQYF
TRBJ1-5,TRBV20-1,few,-,TGCAGTGCTAGAGATGGGGCAGGGAGGTATCAGCCCCAGCATTTT,CSARDGAGRYQPQHF
TRBJ1-1,TRBV6-1,-,TRBD1,TGTGCCGGTAACAGGGGACCGAACACTGAAGCTTTCTTT,CAGNRGPNTEAFF
TRBJ2-1,TRBV20-1,few,-,TGCAGCGTAGAGAGCGAGAGCTCCTACAATGAGCAGTTCTTC,CSVESESSYNEQFF
TRBJ2-1,TRBV7-9,many,-,TGTGCCAGCAGCTTGGATAATTACAATGAGCAGTTCTTC,CASSLDNYNEQFF
TRBJ2-5,TRBV7-9,-,-,TGTGCCAGCGCCTTCGCGGGGCACGGCCAAGAGACCCAGTACTTC,CASAFAGHGQETQYF
TRBJ2-2,TRBV13,-,TRBD2,TGTGCCAGCAGCCTCTGGACTAGCGGGCCTACCGGAACCGGGGAGCTGTTTTTT,CASSLWTSGPTGTGELFF
TRBJ2-5,TRBV4-1,many,TRBD2,TGCGCCAGCAGCCAAGGAGGACTAGCGGGAGGACAAGAGACCCAGTACTTC,CASSQGGLAGGQETQYF
TRBJ1-4,TRBV27,few,-,TGTGCTTACCGGGCCAATGAAAAACTGTTTTTT,CAYRANEKLFF
TRBJ2-1,TRBV9,many,-,TGTGCCAGCAGCGCAAGCTACAATGAGCAGTTCTTC,CASSASYNEQFF
TRBJ2-1,TRBV11-1,-,-,TGTGCCATCTCCCCAGTCGCCTACAATGAGCAGTTCTTC,CAISPVAYNEQFF
TRBJ2-3,TRBV29-1,-,-,TGCAGCGTTGACGTGAAGGCCCGGGATCGGTCCGATACGCAGTATTTT,CSVDVKARDRSDTQYF
TRBJ2-5,TRBV7-9,few,-,TGTGCCACCCAAGGGGGGGGATCGGAGACCCAGTACTTC,CATQGGGSETQYF
TRBJ2-7,TRBV28,few,-,TGTGCCAGCAGTTCCTACGCGGTCTCCTACGAGCAGTACTTC,CASSSYAVSYEQYF
TRBJ1-2,TRBV29-1,-,-,TGCAGCGTTGAGGATCACGCTGGTCGCTGGGGCTATGGCTACACCTTC,CSVEDHAGRWGYGYTF
TRBJ2-5,TRBV12-3/TRBV12-4,few,-,TGTGCCAGCAGTGAGGACTTCCGGGAGACCCAGTACTTC,CASSEDFRETQYF
TRBJ1-2,TRBV29-1,-,-,TGCAGCGTCCCGTACCGCACTTATGGCTACACCTTC,CSVPYRTYGYTF
TRBJ2-5,TRBV9,-,-,TGTGCCGGCAGCGTTCAGCAGGGGGGGTACCAAGAGACCCAGTACTTC,CAGSVQQGGYQETQYF
TRBJ2-5,TRBV29-1,few,-,TGCAGCGCCGGTCCGTCGGGGGAGACCCAGTACTTC,CSAGPSGETQYF
TRBJ2-3,TRBV6-5,-,-,TGTGCCAGCACCAACTACGGGGGGCCAGAAGATACGCAGTATTTT,CASTNYGGPEDTQYF
TRBJ2-7,TRBV5-1,few,TRBD2,TGCGCCAGCAGCACCGCTAGCGGGAGGGACACCTACGAGCAGTACTTC,CASSTASGRDTYEQYF
TRBJ1-1,TRBV3-1,few,-,TGTGCCAGCAGCCAGGATCGGGATACAGTAGCTTTCTTT,CASSQDRDTVAFF
TRBJ1-1,TRBV24-1,few,TRBD1,TGTGCCACGGCCGGGACAGGGGAAGGGACTGAAGCTTTCTTT,CATAGTGEGTEAFF
TRBJ2-1,TRBV5-1,-,TRBD2,TGCGCCAGCAGCCGCAGCGGGACTAGCGGTTACAATGAGCAGTTCTTC,CASSRSGTSGYNEQFF
TRBJ2-7,TRBV6-2/TRBV6-3,few,-,TGTGCCAGCAGCCAAAGGGGCAGGAGTCCGCAACCGGAGTACTTC,CASSQRGRSPQPEYF
TRBJ1-2,TRBV5-6,-,-,TGTGCCAGCAGTTCCGGACGGGGTCTGTCCTACACCTTC,CASSSGRGLSYTF
TRBJ1-6,TRBV4-3,few,-,TGCGCCAGCAGCCTATATGCTGGAATTGGGGATTCACCCCTCCACTTT,CASSLYAGIGDSPLHF
TRBJ2-5,TRBV7-9,-,TRBD1,TGTGCCAGCAGCTTAGCCCCAGGGGGCTACGAGACCCAGTACTTC,CASSLAPGGYETQYF
TRBJ1-2,TRBV28,few,-,TGTGCCAGCAGTCTCCGCATGCCCAAGGATGGCTACACCTTC,CASSLRMPKDGYTF
TRBJ2-1,TRBV5-1,-,-,TGCACCAGCAGCTTAGCCTTACAGGGTCATGAGCAGTTCTTC,CTSSLALQGHEQFF
TRBJ2-5,TRBV6-6,-,-,TGTGCCAGCAGTTACTTTGGTAGTGAGACCCAGTACTTC,CASSYFGSETQYF